The sequence of this TCR beta chain was determined in a study of T cells in Graves' hyperthyroidism and ophthalmopathy (dated by TCRdb to between 2018 and 2021). The study in broad terms: Peripheral blood was collected at initial diagnosis, before any treatment. The study also compared thyroid tissue and blood T-cell repertoires from several Graves' hyperthyroidism patients. Once sampling was done, hyperthyroidism patients were given methimazole at a starting dose of 30 mg daily, whereas ophthalmopathy patients were given high-dose intravenous methylprednisolone. For training and testing, the 100 or so patients in the discovery cohort were randomly divided in a 7:3 ratio. To identify TCR V-J signatures that set the groups apart, the researchers used a discovery cohort of about a hundred patients, made up of under 45 with Graves' ophthalmopathy and about 60 with stable Graves' hyperthyroidism. Prospective prediction of ophthalmopathy was tested in an independent validation cohort consisting of fewer than 20 hyperthyroidism patients and more than 15 patients who later progressed to ophthalmopathy. The paper reports TCR Vbeta CDR3 sequencing of over 130 peripheral blood samples: some 41 ophthalmopathy, 70 to 85 hyperthyroidism and 17 progressor patients. Results the study describes overall, beyond this receptor: In validation, the model predicted progression to ophthalmopathy with around 71% sensitivity and about 72% specificity, a median of around 6.6 months before onset. No statistical method was used to fix the sample size in advance, and group allocation was not hidden from the investigators. Most expanded thyroid clonotypes (frequency above 0.001) were also found in blood, which suggests that blood repertoires may mirror thyroid immune responses. Ophthalmopathy was separated from stable hyperthyroidism by a 13 V-J signature model, with around 88% sensitivity and about 81% specificity obtained in cross-validation and 80%/75% obtained in testing.

About this clonotype: The antigen it binds to is not known. A read error may be the cause here, since a much bigger clone is one base away. The missing conserved phenylalanine or tryptophan at the end of this CDR3 makes a read error likely.

Ophthalmopathy patients had moderately to severely active disease, Clinical Activity Score of at least 3, NOSPECS grade of at least 4, and duration under 3 months. Patients with uncontrolled infections, other autoimmune diseases, pregnancy or lactation were excluded. Clinical symptoms, serum thyroxine and TRAb, thyroid ultrasound, and orbital computed tomography formed the basis for the diagnoses. Ficoll-Paque density gradient centrifugation was used to isolate PBMCs from around 9.1 ml of fresh peripheral blood. Total RNA was extracted with Trizol reagent, and quality was checked on an Agilent 2100 Bioanalyzer. Amplification of TCR beta CDR3 regions was carried out from RNA transcripts. A first-round RT-PCR of the TCR CDR3 used the HTBI primer set with the Qiagen OneStep RT-PCR kit. Libraries were constructed in a second round of multiplex PCR, after which size selection and purification were carried out. Paired-end sequencing of the libraries was performed with 100 bp reads on an Illumina HiSeq2000. Concerning the study's data processing: SOAPnuke was used to process the raw data, throwing out any read that contained adapters or uncalled bases, had a mean Phred below 15, or lacked an exact constant-primer or identifier match. High-quality paired reads were merged with COPE v1.2.5, and unique nucleotide sequences were defined as clonotypes. MiTCR v1.1 was used to align the clonotypes against IMGT TRBV, TRBD and TRBJ reference segments. The analysis was restricted to V-J combinations with a frequency above 0.0001, which together covered roughly 99% of the repertoires. The TCS score was defined as F50 (clonal expansion) divided by E x V (chaos), with BLOSUM62-based TCRdist calculated between CDR3 peptides within each V-J. Welch's t-statistics and random forest reduced 500 to 550 V-J features to 13, which were used in a naive Bayes classifier (R e1071). TCRdb took the public reads, trimmed them with fastp at Q25, ran MiXCR for clone calling and kept in-frame beta chains. Entries are consolidated by CDR3 protein sequence, retaining the most common genes and DNA. It is TCRdb's table, rather than the study itself, that gives the V and J calls and clone size. The sample table contains more than 300,000 distinct CDR3 sequences; only one count was recorded for less than 20% of them. The top ten clones comprise 40% of the sample.

The trim is 1 base for V and 5 bases for J, with a gap of 9 bases between the germline ends. Both ends counted, the CDR3 spans 13 residues. CDR3 DNA is the only sequence kept; it has 39 bases, read in frame from the first base. Sequencing was carried out using blood. The rearrangement joined TRBV12-3 or TRBV12-4 to TRBJ2-7; possibly the D gene is TRBD1, per 5 matching bases. This TCR was sampled from a man between 18 and 35 years old with Graves' ophthalmopathy. At the DNA level, the sequence is TGTGCCAGCAGTTTAGGGGGCAGGGACGAGCAGTACCTC. Its protein product is CASSLGGRDEQYL.